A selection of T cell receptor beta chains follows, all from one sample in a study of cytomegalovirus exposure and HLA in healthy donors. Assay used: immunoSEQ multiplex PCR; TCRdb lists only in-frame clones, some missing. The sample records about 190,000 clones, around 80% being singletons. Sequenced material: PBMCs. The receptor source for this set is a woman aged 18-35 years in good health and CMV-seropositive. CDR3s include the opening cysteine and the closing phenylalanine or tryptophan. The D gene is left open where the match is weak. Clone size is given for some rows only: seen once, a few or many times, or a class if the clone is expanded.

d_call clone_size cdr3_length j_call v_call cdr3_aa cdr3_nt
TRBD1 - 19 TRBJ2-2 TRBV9 CASSVEGTGRLANTGELFF TGTGCCAGCAGCGTAGAAGGGACAGGACGCTTAGCGAACACCGGGGAGCTGTTTTTT
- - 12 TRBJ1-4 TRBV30 CAWRGLEGPGLF TGTGCCTGGAGAGGGCTGGAGGGGCCCGGGCTTTTT
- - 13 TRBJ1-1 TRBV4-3 CASSQTVNTEAFF TGCGCCAGCAGCCAAACAGTGAACACTGAAGCTTTCTTT
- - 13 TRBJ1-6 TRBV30 CAWRGTAGSPLHF TGTGCCTGGCGGGGGACGGCGGGTTCACCCCTCCACTTT
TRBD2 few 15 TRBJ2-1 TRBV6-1 CASSEARGGSDEQFF TGTGCCAGCAGTGAAGCGCGGGGGGGGAGCGATGAGCAGTTCTTC
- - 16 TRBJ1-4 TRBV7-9 CASSLVGARENEKLFF TGTGCCAGCAGCTTAGTTGGGGCCAGGGAAAATGAAAAACTGTTTTTT
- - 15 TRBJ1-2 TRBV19 CASTPDTFRRYGYTF TGTGCCAGTACTCCAGACACTTTTAGGCGCTATGGCTACACCTTC
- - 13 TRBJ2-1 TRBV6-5 CASSYPGVDEQFF TGTGCCAGCAGTTACCCAGGGGTCGATGAGCAGTTCTTC
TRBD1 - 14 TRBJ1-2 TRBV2 CASRDRGRVYGYTF TGTGCCAGCAGGGACAGGGGGCGCGTCTATGGCTACACCTTC
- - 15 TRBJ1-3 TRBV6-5 CASSYGVVSGNTIYF TGTGCCAGCAGTTACGGAGTGGTCTCTGGAAACACCATATATTTT
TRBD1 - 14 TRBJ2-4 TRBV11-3 CASTLNRGLGIQYF TGTGCCAGCACGCTGAACAGGGGGCTGGGGATTCAGTACTTC
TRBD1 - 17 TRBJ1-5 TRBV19 CASSPGQNYYSNQPQHF TGTGCCAGTAGCCCGGGACAGAATTATTATAGCAATCAGCCCCAGCATTTT
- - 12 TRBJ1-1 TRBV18 CASSPRHTEAFF TGTGCCAGCTCACCGCGGCACACTGAAGCTTTCTTT